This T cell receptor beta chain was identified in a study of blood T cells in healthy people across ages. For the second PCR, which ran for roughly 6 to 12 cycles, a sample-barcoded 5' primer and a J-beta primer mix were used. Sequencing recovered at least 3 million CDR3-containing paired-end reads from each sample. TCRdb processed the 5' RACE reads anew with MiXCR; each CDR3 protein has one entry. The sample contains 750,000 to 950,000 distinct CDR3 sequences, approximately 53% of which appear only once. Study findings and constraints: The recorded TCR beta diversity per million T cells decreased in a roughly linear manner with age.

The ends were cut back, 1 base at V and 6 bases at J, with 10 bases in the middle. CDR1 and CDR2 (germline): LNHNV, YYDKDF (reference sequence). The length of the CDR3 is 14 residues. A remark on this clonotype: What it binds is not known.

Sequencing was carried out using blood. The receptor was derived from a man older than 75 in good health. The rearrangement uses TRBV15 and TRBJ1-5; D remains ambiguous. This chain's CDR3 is CATSRVRFVQPQHF. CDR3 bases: TGTGCCACCAGCAGAGTACGTTTCGTTCAGCCCCAGCATTTT.